This section outlines one T cell receptor (beta chain) sequence together with its context. The assay was immunoSEQ multiplex PCR, and TCRdb's table has in-frame clones only and misses some. Among more than 200,000 clones listed, 85% to 90% were seen once. The sample belongs to a study of blood T cell repertoires in COVID-19. V gave up 5 bases and J gave up 6 bases, with 8 bases separating them. The CDR3 runs 11 residues. Germline assignment: CDR1 MNHEY and CDR2 SVGEGT. The receptor was isolated from a woman aged 55-70 years with COVID-19, enrolled during active disease. The specimen sequenced was peripheral blood. The rearrangement uses TRBV6-2 or TRBV6-3 and TRBJ2-7; D is unclear. The CDR3 nucleotides are TGTGCCAGCAGTCGCCAGTTCGAGCAGTACTTC. Translation gives CASSRQFEQYF.